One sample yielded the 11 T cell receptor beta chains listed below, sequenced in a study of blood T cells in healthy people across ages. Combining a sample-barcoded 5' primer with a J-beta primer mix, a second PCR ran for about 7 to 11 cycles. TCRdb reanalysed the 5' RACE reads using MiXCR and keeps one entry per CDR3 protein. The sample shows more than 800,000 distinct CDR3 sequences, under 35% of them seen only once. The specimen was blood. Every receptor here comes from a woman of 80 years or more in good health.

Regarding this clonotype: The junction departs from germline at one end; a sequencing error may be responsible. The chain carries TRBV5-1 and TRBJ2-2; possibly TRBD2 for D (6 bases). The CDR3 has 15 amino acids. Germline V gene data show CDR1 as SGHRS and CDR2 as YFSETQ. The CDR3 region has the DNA TGCGCCAGCAGCTTGGATCGCGGGGCAGGCGGGGAGCGGTTTTTT. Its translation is CASSLDRGAGGERFF. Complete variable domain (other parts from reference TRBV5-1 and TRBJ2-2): KAGVTQTPRYLIKTRGQQVTLSCSPISGHRSVSWYQQTPGQGLQFLFEYFSETQRNKGNFPGRFSGRQFSNSRSEMNVSTLELGDSALYLCASSLDRGAGGERFFGEGSRLTVL.

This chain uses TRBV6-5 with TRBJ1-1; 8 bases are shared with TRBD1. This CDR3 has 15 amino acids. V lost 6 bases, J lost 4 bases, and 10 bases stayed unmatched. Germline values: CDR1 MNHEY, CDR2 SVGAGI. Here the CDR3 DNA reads TGTGCCAGCAGCCCTACAGGGGGGGAGGGCACTGAAGCTTTCTTT. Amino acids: CASSPTGGEGTEAFF.

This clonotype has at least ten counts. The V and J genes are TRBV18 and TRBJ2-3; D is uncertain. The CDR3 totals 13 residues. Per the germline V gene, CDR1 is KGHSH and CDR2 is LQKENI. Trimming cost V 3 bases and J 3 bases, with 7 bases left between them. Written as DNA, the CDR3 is TGTGCCAGCTCACCTAACACGACAGATACGCAGTATTTT. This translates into CASSPNTTDTQYF.

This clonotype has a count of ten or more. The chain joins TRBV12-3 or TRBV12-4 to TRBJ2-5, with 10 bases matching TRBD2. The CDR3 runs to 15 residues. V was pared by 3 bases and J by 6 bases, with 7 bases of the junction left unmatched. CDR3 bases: TGTGCCAGCAGTTTCAGCGGGGGGGCCGGTAAGACCCAGTACTTC. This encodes CASSFSGGAGKTQYF.

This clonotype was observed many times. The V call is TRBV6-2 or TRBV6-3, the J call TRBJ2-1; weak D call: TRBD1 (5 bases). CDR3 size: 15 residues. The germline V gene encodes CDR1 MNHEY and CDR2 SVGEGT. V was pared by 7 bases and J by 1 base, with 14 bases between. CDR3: CASTPTKGSYNEQFF. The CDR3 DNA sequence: TGTGCCAGCACCCCTACAAAGGGGTCCTACAATGAGCAGTTCTTC.

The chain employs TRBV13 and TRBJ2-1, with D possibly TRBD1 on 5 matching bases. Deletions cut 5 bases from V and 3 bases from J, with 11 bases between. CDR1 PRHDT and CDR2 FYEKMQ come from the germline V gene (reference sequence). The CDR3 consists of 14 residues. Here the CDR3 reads CASSGRQIYNEQFF. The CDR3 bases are TGTGCCAGCAGCGGGCGACAGATCTACAATGAGCAGTTCTTC.

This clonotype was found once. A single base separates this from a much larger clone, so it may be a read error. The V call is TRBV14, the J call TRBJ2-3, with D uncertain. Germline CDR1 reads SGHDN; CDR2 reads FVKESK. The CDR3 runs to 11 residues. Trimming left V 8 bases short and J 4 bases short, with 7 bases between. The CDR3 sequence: CASEMADTQYF. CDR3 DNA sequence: TGTGCCAGCGAAATGGCAGATACGCAGTATTTT. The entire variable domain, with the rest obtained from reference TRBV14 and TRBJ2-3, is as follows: EAGVTQFPSHSVIEKGQTVTLRCDPISGHDNLYWYRRVMGKEIKFLLHFVKESKQDESGMPNNRFLAERTGGTYSTLKVQPAELEDSGVYFCASEMADTQYFGPGTRLTVL.

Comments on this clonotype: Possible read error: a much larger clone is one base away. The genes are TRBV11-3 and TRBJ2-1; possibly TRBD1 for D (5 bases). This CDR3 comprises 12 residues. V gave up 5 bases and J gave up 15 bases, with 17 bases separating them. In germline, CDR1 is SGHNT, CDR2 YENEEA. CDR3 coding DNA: TGTGCCAGCAGCCCATCTGGCACAGGACGGTTCTTC. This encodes CASSPSGTGRFF.

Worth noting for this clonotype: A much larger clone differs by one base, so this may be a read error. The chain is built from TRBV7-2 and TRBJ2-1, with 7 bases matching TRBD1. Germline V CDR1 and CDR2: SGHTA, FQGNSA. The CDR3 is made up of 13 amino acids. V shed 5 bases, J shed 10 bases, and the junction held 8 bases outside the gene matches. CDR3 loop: CASSQFTGVEQFF. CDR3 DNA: TGTGCCAGCAGCCAATTCACAGGGGTAGAGCAGTTCTTC.

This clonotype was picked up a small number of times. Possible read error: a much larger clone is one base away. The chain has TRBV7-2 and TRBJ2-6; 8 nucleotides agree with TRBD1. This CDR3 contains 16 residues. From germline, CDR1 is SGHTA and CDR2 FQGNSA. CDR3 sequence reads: CASSGDRGAGASVLTF. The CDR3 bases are TGTGCCAGCAGCGGCGACAGGGGAGCTGGGGCCAGCGTCCTGACTTTC.

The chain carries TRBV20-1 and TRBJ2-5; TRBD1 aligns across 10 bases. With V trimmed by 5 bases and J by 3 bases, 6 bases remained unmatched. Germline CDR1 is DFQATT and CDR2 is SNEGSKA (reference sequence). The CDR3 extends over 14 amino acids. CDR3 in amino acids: CSAEIGTGEETQYF. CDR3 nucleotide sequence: TGCAGTGCTGAAATTGGGACAGGGGAAGAGACCCAGTACTTC.